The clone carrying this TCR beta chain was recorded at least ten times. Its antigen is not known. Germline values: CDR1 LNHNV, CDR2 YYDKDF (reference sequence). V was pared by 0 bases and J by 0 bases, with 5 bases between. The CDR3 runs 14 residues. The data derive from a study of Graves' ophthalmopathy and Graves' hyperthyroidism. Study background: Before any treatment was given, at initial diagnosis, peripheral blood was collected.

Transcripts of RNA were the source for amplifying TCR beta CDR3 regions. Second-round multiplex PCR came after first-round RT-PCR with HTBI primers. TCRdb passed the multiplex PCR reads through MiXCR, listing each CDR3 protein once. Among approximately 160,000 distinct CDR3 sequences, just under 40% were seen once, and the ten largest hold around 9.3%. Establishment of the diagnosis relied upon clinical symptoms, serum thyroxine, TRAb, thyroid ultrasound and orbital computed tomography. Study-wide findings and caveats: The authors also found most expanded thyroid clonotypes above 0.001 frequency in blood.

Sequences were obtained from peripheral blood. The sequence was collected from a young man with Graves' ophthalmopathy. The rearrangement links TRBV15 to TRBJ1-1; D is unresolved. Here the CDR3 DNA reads TGTGCCACCAGCAGAGATCCAGTGAACACTGAAGCTTTCTTT. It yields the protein CATSRDPVNTEAFF.